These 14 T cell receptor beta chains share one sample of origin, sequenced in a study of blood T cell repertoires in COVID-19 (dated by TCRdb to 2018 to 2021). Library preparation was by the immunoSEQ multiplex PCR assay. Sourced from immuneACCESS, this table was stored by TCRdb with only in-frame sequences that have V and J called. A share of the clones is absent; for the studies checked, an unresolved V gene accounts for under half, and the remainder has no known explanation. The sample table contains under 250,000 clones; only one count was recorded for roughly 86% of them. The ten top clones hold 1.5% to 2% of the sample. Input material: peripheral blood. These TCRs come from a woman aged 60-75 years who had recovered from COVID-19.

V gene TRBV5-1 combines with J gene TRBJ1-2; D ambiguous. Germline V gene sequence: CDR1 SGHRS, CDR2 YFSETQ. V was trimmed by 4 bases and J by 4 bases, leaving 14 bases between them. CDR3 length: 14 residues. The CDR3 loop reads CASSLSGLLYGYTF. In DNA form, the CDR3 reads TGCGCCAGCAGCCTCAGTGGACTGCTCTATGGCTACACCTTC. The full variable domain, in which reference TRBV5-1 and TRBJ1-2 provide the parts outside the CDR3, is KAGVTQTPRYLIKTRGQQVTLSCSPISGHRSVSWYQQTPGQGLQFLFEYFSETQRNKGNFPGRFSGRQFSNSRSEMNVSTLELGDSALYLCASSLSGLLYGYTFGSGTRLTVV.

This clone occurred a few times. As DNA, the CDR3 is TGTGCCAGCACTCCAGCGGGAGTCCTACCCAATGAGCAGTTCTTC. Translated, it gives CASTPAGVLPNEQFF. The chain carries TRBV2 and TRBJ2-1, with 8 bases lining up with TRBD2. The CDR3 runs 15 residues. V lost 7 bases and J lost 6; bases outside the gene matches: 11. The germline V gene has CDR1 SNHLY and CDR2 FYNNEI.

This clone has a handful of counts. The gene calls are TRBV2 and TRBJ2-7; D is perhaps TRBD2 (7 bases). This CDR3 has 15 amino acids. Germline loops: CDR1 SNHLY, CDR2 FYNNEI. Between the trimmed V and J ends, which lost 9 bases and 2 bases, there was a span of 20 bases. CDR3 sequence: CASSYPRGDTYEQYF. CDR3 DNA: TGTGCCAGTTCTTACCCCCGGGGGGACACCTACGAGCAGTACTTC. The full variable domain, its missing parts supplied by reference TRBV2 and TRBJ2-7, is EPEVTQTPSHQVTQMGQEVILRCVPISNHLYFYWYRQILGQKVEFLVSFYNNEISEKSEIFDDQFSVERPDGSNFTLKIRSTKLEDSAMYFCASSYPRGDTYEQYFGPGTRLTVT.

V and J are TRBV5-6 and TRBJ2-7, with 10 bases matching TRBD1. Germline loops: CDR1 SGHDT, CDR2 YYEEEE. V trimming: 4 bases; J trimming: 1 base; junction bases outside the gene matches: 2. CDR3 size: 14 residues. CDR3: CASSGQGGSYEQYF. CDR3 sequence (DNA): TGTGCCAGCAGCGGACAGGGGGGTTCCTACGAGCAGTACTTC.

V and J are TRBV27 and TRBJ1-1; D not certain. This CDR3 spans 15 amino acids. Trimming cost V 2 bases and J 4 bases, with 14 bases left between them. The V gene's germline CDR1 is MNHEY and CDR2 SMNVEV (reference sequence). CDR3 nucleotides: TGTGCCAGCAGTTTAGGAGGGATAGCTAGCACTGAAGCTTTCTTT. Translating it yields CASSLGGIASTEAFF.

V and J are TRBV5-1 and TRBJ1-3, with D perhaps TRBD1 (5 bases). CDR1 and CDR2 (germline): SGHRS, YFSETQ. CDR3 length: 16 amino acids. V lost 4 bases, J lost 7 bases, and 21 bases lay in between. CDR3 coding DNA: TGCGCCAGCAGCCCCATGATTGGCGGGGCGCTGAACACCATATATTTT. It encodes CASSPMIGGALNTIYF.

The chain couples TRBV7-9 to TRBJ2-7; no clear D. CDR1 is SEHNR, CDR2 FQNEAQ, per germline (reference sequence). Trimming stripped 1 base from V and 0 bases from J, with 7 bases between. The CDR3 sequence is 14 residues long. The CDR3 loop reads CASSLVAVSYEQYF. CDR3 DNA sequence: TGTGCCAGCAGCTTAGTGGCAGTCTCCTACGAGCAGTACTTC.

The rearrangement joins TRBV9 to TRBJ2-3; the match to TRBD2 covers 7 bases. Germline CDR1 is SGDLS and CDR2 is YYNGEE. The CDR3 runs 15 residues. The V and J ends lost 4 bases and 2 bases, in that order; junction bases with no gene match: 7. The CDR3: CASSPRAGDTDTQYF. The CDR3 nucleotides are TGTGCCAGCAGCCCGAGGGCGGGGGACACAGATACGCAGTATTTT.

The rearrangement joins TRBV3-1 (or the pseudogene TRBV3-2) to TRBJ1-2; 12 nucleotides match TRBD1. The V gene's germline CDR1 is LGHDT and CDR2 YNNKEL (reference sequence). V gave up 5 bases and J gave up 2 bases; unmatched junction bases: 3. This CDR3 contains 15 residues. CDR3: CASSAGTGGNYGYTF. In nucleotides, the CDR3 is TGTGCCAGCAGCGCCGGGACAGGGGGCAACTATGGCTACACCTTC.

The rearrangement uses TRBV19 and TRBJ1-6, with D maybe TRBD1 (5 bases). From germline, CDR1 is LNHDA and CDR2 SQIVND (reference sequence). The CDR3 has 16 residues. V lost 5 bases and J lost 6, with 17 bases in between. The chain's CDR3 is CASSLNRKVFNSPLHF. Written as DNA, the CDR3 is TGTGCCAGTAGTTTGAACAGGAAAGTTTTTAATTCACCCCTCCACTTT.

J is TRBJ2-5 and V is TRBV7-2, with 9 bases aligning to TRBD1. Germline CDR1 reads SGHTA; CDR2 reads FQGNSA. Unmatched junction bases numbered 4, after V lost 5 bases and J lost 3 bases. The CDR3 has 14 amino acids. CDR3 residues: CASSRWDREETQYF. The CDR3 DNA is TGTGCCAGCAGCCGCTGGGACAGGGAAGAGACCCAGTACTTC. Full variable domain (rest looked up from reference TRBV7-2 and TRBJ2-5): GAGVSQSPSNKVTEKGKDVELRCDPISGHTALYWYRQSLGQGLEFLIYFQGNSAPDKSGLPSDRFSAERTGGSVSTLTIQRTQQEDSAVYLCASSRWDREETQYFGPGTRLLVL.

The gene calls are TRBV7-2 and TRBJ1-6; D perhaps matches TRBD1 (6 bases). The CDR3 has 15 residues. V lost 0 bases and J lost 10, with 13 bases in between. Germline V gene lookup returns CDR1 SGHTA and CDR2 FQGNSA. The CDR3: CASSLAQGGPSPLHF. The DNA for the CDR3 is TGTGCCAGCAGCTTAGCGCAAGGGGGACCATCACCCCTCCACTTT. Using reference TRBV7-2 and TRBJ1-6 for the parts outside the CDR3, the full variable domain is GAGVSQSPSNKVTEKGKDVELRCDPISGHTALYWYRQSLGQGLEFLIYFQGNSAPDKSGLPSDRFSAERTGGSVSTLTIQRTQQEDSAVYLCASSLAQGGPSPLHFGNGTRLTVT.

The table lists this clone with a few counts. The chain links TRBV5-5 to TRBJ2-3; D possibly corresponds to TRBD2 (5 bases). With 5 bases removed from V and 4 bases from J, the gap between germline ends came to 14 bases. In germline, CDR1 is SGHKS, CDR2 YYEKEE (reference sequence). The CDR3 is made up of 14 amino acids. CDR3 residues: CASRDPTGADTQYF. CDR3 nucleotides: TGTGCCAGCAGGGACCCAACCGGGGCAGATACGCAGTATTTT.

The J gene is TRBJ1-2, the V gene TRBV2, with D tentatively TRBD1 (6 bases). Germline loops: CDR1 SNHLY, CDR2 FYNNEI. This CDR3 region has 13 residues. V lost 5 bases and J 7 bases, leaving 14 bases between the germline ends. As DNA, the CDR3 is TGTGCCAGCAGTCCAGGGGCTTTTTTTGGCTACACCTTC. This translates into CASSPGAFFGYTF.